The TCR beta chain under discussion was sequenced for a study of blood T cell repertoires in COVID-19 (dated by TCRdb to about 2020). A note on the overall study: Collaborator samples came from the United States, Italy and Spain and covered acute and convalescent phases of COVID-19. The repertoires were released in a freely available public database meant as a resource for research on the immune response to SARS-CoV-2. Nearly every sample came with metadata listing a de-identified subject ID, COVID-19 status, age in years and sex. Deeply sampled blood TCRbeta repertoires from subjects exposed to, actively infected with, or recovered from COVID-19 were included in the dataset. Samples came from the ongoing ImmuneRACE study (first 160 participants) plus 1,254 subjects from 6 global collaborators. Where HLA class I and class II types were available, the types were taken from metadata supplied by the sample provider, not from assay-based typing. The prospective study material was composed of cDNA or gDNA derived from T cells, B-cell-depleted T cells, or PBMCs. General study outcomes and caveats: The amount of clinical and demographic metadata varied by source and participant and was provided uncurated.

TCRbeta CDR3 regions were amplified from genomic DNA using the immunoSEQ Assay, a bias-controlled multiplex PCR. Regarding the original processing steps: Nucleated cell counts per sample were estimated from amplification of reference gene primers within the assay. To quantify the absolute abundance of each unique TCRbeta CDR3 rearrangement, sequence reads were collapsed and filtered. For each sample, productive Simpson clonality was calculated as the square root of Simpson's diversity index across productive rearrangements. TCRdb mirrors the immuneACCESS table, restricted to in-frame sequences. Some clones are absent from its copies; in checked studies, under half trace to an unresolved V gene, and the reason for the others is unknown. That table gives V, J and clone size, and the DNA gave D and trimming. This sample comprises roughly 50,000 clones, about three quarters of them detected only once. 14% to 15% of the sample comes from the top ten.

Concerning this clone: Its antigen target is currently unknown. No per-base quality is available; no much larger clone lies one base away.

Unmatched junction bases come to 5, with V trimmed by 5 bases and J by 3 bases. CDR1 and CDR2 (SGDLS, YYNGEE) derive from the germline V gene. From the cysteine up to the phenylalanine, the CDR3 has a length of 14 residues. CDR3 DNA only is kept here, 42 bases in frame from base 1. Each collaborating institution followed its own protocols to collect whole blood in K2EDTA tubes. Collaborator samples were shipped for TCRbeta analysis as frozen whole blood, isolated PBMCs, or DNA extracted from either sample type. The sequencing input was peripheral blood. The rearranged chain carries TRBV9 and TRBJ2-4; 7 of the junction bases match TRBD1. The TCR sequence derives from a human donor with active or convalescent COVID-19. The donor label of this sample is uncertain. The CDR3 protein is CASSWGTDKNIQYF. The bases read TGTGCCAGCAGTTGGGGGACAGACAAAAACATTCAGTACTTC.